This T cell receptor beta chain was recorded in a study of cytomegalovirus exposure and HLA in healthy donors. On this clone itself: Its antigen remains unidentified. At one of its ends the junction is not consistent with the germline gene, which may arise from a read error.

A multiplex PCR was run with 60 Vbeta primers and 13 Jbeta primers. Here immunoSEQ multiplex PCR was the method, and the copy in TCRdb shows in-frame clones only, minus some. The repertoire consists of about 160,000 clones, with roughly 70% occurring once and the leading ten covering 2.8%. Study conclusions and caveats: Accurate prediction of most subjects' HLA-A and HLA-B alleles from TCR beta sequences was reported.

The source is a woman in her twenties or thirties in good health and CMV-seronegative. The sequenced sample was PBMCs.

The CDR3 DNA sequence: TGTTCCAGCAGCTTAGGCGGGGGCCACACTGAAGCTTTCTTT. Its translation is CSSSLGGGHTEAFF. The chain links TRBV7-9 to TRBJ1-1; D may be TRBD1 (6 bases). Germline V gene data show CDR1 as SEHNR and CDR2 as FQNEAQ (reference sequence). There are 14 residues in the CDR3.